The source of this T cell receptor (beta chain) is a study of T-cell memory formation after mild COVID-19. CDR1 is MGHDK and CDR2 is SYGVNS in the germline V gene. The length of the CDR3 is 14 residues. V shed 4 bases, J shed 5 bases, and the junction held 7 bases outside the gene matches. There are a few counts of this clonotype. TCRdb re-derived calls from the 5' RACE reads in MiXCR, one entry per CDR3 protein. The data hold about 340,000 distinct CDR3 sequences, with 15% observed a single time. The sequenced material came from PBMCs or a T cell subset sorted from them (not recorded which). The chain recombines TRBV25-1 with TRBJ2-5; the match to TRBD2 covers 7 bases. This TCR was recovered from a man between 18 and 35 years old who had mild COVID-19 (a few samples of this study predate the infection). Cell type and time point are not known. The CDR3 bases are TGTGCCAGCAGTGCCCTGGGGGGGTACGAGACCCAGTACTTC. This sequence encodes CASSALGGYETQYF.